A single sample is the source of the 19 T cell receptor beta chains below, sequenced in a study of blood T cell repertoires in COVID-19 (dated by TCRdb to about 2020). The library was obtained by the immunoSEQ multiplex PCR assay. Imported from immuneACCESS, the table was reduced by TCRdb to in-frame sequences with V and J called. These copies leave out some clones; in studies compared against another copy, an unresolved V gene accounts for under half, and the cause of the remainder is not known. This sample lists about 110,000 clones; 90% were detected once. Jointly, the top ten make up around 1.1% of the sample. Input material: peripheral blood. The source is a human donor in a cohort sampled during active COVID-19.

The rearrangement links TRBV14 to TRBJ2-3; TRBD2 aligns across 8 bases. The trim removed 5 bases at V and 3 bases at J, leaving 7 bases unmatched. CDR3 length: 15 amino acids. Germline lookup yields CDR1 SGHDN and CDR2 FVKESK. The CDR3 protein is CASSSTGGVTDTQYF. CDR3 sequence (DNA): TGTGCCAGCAGCTCCACGGGGGGGGTTACAGATACGCAGTATTTT.

The J gene is TRBJ2-5, the V gene TRBV4-1; D is perhaps TRBD1 (6 bases). V lost 0 bases and J lost 5, with 10 bases in between. The V gene's germline CDR1 is MGHRA and CDR2 YSYEKL. This CDR3 has 14 amino acids. The chain's CDR3 is CASSQDRGFETQYF. The DNA for the CDR3 is TGCGCCAGCAGCCAAGATAGGGGGTTTGAGACCCAGTACTTC.

The CDR3: CASRSGTGIFTDTQYF. CDR3 bases: TGTGCCAGCAGGTCCGGGACAGGGATTTTCACAGATACGCAGTATTTT. The chain couples TRBV11-3 to TRBJ2-3, with 9 positions matching TRBD1. The CDR3 has 16 residues. The germline V gene has CDR1 SGHNT and CDR2 YENEEA. V dropped 6 bases and J dropped 2; count of bases not matched to a gene: 9.

The V call is TRBV7-3, the J call TRBJ2-7; D possibly corresponds to TRBD2 (7 bases). CDR3 length: 15 amino acids. Trimming stripped 5 bases from V and 3 bases from J, with 17 bases between. Germline values: CDR1 SGHTA, CDR2 FQGTGA. The CDR3 spells CASSALGGGLYEQYF. Written as DNA, the CDR3 is TGTGCCAGCAGCGCCCTTGGGGGGGGGCTCTACGAGCAGTACTTC.

The rearrangement joins TRBV10-2 to TRBJ2-1; no definite D call. Germline V lookup: CDR1 WSHSY, CDR2 SAAADI. The CDR3 extends over 14 amino acids. V lost 3 bases and J lost 6, with 12 bases in between. CDR3 bases: TGCGCCAGCAGTGAAGTAGCCGCCTCCAATGAGCAGTTCTTC. This codes for CASSEVAASNEQFF.

This chain connects TRBV7-8 to TRBJ2-1; 8 bases map to TRBD2. After removal of 7 bases from V and 5 bases from J, the junction contained 7 bases not matched to a gene. CDR1 is SGHVS and CDR2 is FQNEAQ in the germline V gene. This CDR3 spans 14 amino acids. In nucleotides, the CDR3 is TGTGCCAGCACTTCGGGGGGGAATCACAATGAGCAGTTCTTC. Translation: CASTSGGNHNEQFF.

CDR3 coding DNA: TGTGCCAGCAACGCGGGACTAGCGGGAGGGCCGAATCATGACGAGCAGTACTTC. It specifies CASNAGLAGGPNHDEQYF. The chain carries TRBV28 and TRBJ2-7; 16 nucleotides align to TRBD2. Looked up from germline, CDR1 is MDHEN and CDR2 is SYDVKM. The ends lost 7 bases at V and 5 bases at J; junction bases unmatched: 14. The CDR3 is 18 residues long. Drawing the rest from reference TRBV28 and TRBJ2-7, the complete variable domain is DVKVTQSSRYLVKRTGEKVFLECVQDMDHENMFWYRQDPGLGLRLIYFSYDVKMKEKGDIPEGYSVSREKKERFSLILESASTNQTSMYLCASNAGLAGGPNHDEQYFGPGTRLTVT.

The rearrangement links TRBV19 to TRBJ1-2; D unresolved. Trimming cost V 1 base and J 3 bases, with 9 bases left between them. This CDR3 is built from 14 residues. Germline CDR1 LNHDA, CDR2 SQIVND (reference sequence). CDR3 in amino acids: CASSIGAGYYGYTF. The CDR3 nucleotides are TGTGCCAGTAGTATAGGAGCGGGATACTATGGCTACACCTTC.

The chain carries TRBV5-1 and TRBJ1-1; the match to TRBD1 covers 8 bases. V lost 2 bases, J lost 4 bases, and 1 base stayed unmatched. The germline V gene has CDR1 SGHRS and CDR2 YFSETQ. This CDR3 spans 13 amino acids. The CDR3 coding sequence is TGCGCCAGCAGCTTCACAGGGGGCACTGAAGCTTTCTTT. The encoded protein is CASSFTGGTEAFF.

This chain uses TRBV5-4 with TRBJ2-4; TRBD1 aligns across 9 bases. The CDR3 covers 17 residues. Germline V gene lookup returns CDR1 SGHNT and CDR2 YYREEE (reference sequence). Germline trimming cut 4 bases from V and 1 base from J; bases unmatched to any gene: 9. The CDR3 region has the DNA TGTGCCAGCAGCCAAGGACAGGGGAGGACGGCCAAAAACATTCAGTACTTC. Protein product: CASSQGQGRTAKNIQYF. The full variable domain, rest sourced from reference TRBV5-4 and TRBJ2-4, is ETGVTQSPTHLIKTRGQQVTLRCSSQSGHNTVSWYQQALGQGPQFIFQYYREEENGRGNFPPRFSGLQFPNYSSELNVNALELDDSALYLCASSQGQGRTAKNIQYFGAGTRLSVL.

The CDR3 here is CSARRGRGYTF. DNA for the CDR3: TGCAGTGCCCGGCGGGGCCGGGGCTACACCTTC. The rearrangement joins TRBV20-1 to TRBJ1-2; D may be TRBD1 (5 bases). This CDR3 has 11 amino acids. Between the trimmed V and J ends, which lost 6 bases and 8 bases, there was a span of 13 bases. Germline V gene sequence: CDR1 DFQATT, CDR2 SNEGSKA (reference sequence).

The V and J genes are TRBV5-5 and TRBJ2-7; the D gene is possibly TRBD1 (6 bases). Trimming removed 6 bases from V and 2 bases from J, with 12 bases in between. There are 13 residues in the CDR3. CDR1 is SGHKS, CDR2 YYEKEE, per germline (reference sequence). In nucleotides, the CDR3 is TGTGCCAGCACCAAACAGGGTGCCTACGAGCAGTACTTC. As protein: CASTKQGAYEQYF.

J is TRBJ2-5 and V is TRBV5-1; weak D call: TRBD1 (6 bases). Germline CDR1 and CDR2: SGHRS and YFSETQ. The CDR3 spans 16 residues. V was shortened by 3 bases and J by 2 bases, with 17 bases between the two germline ends. CDR3 nucleotides: TGCGCCAGCAGCTGGAGTGGCACAGGGCCGCAAGAGACCCAGTACTTC. This sequence encodes CASSWSGTGPQETQYF.

This clone has just one count. The genes are TRBV18 and TRBJ1-2, with 7 positions matching TRBD1. The CDR3 consists of 12 residues. Germline-derived CDR1 and CDR2 are KGHSH and LQKENI. After removal of 5 bases from V and 10 bases from J, the junction contained 7 bases not matched to a gene. The chain's CDR3 is CASSTRQGDYTF. The CDR3 bases are TGTGCCAGCTCAACAAGACAGGGCGACTACACCTTC.

The gene calls are TRBV5-6 and TRBJ2-7; 12 bases agree with TRBD2. The V segment lost 2 bases and the J segment 5 bases; nucleotides outside the gene matches: 11. This CDR3 comprises 17 residues. CDR1 is SGHDT and CDR2 is YYEEEE in the germline V gene. The CDR3 DNA is TGTGCCAGCAGCTTACTAGCGGGGGGAGGGCCCCTCCACGAGCAGTACTTC. Amino acids: CASSLLAGGGPLHEQYF. The variable domain in full, with the rest retrieved from reference TRBV5-6 and TRBJ2-7, is DAGVTQSPTHLIKTRGQQVTLRCSPKSGHDTVSWYQQALGQGPQFIFQYYEEEERQRGNFPDRFSGHQFPNYSSELNVNALLLGDSALYLCASSLLAGGGPLHEQYFGPGTRLTVT.

This rearrangement joins TRBV29-1 to TRBJ1-2; D gene uncertain. V dropped 5 bases and J dropped 4 bases, with 14 bases sitting between them. CDR1 is SQVTM and CDR2 is ANQGSEA in the germline V gene. The CDR3 loop spans 13 amino acids. In DNA, the CDR3 is TGCAGCGTTCGGTCGCCGGGAGGCTATGGCTACACCTTC. Its protein is CSVRSPGGYGYTF.

This chain links TRBV7-6 with TRBJ2-2; a possible D gene is TRBD1 (5 bases). The CDR3 is 15 amino acids. The germline gives CDR1 SGHVS, CDR2 FNYEAQ. V lost 4 bases, J lost 0 bases, and 9 bases lay in between. CDR3 sequence reads: CASSSQGANTGELFF. DNA of the CDR3: TGTGCCAGCAGCTCCCAGGGCGCGAACACCGGGGAGCTGTTTTTT.

This sequence joins TRBV6-5 and TRBJ1-2, with D possibly TRBD1 on 6 matching bases. The CDR3 consists of 15 residues. Germline V gives CDR1 MNHEY, CDR2 SVGAGI. V gave up 6 bases and J gave up 0 bases, with 14 bases separating them. The CDR3, as DNA: TGTGCCAGCAGATCGCACAGGGAAGCTAACTATGGCTACACCTTC. The encoded protein is CASRSHREANYGYTF.

The chain links TRBV9 to TRBJ2-1; the match to TRBD2 covers 13 bases. From germline, CDR1 is SGDLS and CDR2 YYNGEE. This CDR3 is built from 18 residues. After removal of 3 bases from V and 7 bases from J, the junction contained 13 bases not matched to a gene. Written as DNA, the CDR3 is TGTGCCAGCAGCGACATCCGGACTAGCGGGAGTAAAGGGAATGAGCAGTTCTTC. Protein: CASSDIRTSGSKGNEQFF.